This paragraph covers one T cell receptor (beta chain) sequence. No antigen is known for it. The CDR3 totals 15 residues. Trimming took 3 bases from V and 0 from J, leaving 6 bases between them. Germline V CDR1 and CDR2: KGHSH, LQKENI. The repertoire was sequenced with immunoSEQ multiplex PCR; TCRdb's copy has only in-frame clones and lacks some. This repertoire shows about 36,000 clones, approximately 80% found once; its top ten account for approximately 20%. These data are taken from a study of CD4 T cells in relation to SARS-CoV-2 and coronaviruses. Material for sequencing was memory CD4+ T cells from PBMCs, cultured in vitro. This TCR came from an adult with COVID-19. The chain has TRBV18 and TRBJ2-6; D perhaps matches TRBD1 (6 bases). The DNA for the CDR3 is TGTGCCAGCTCACCGGACAGCTCTGGGGCCAACGTCCTGACTTTC. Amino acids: CASSPDSSGANVLTF.